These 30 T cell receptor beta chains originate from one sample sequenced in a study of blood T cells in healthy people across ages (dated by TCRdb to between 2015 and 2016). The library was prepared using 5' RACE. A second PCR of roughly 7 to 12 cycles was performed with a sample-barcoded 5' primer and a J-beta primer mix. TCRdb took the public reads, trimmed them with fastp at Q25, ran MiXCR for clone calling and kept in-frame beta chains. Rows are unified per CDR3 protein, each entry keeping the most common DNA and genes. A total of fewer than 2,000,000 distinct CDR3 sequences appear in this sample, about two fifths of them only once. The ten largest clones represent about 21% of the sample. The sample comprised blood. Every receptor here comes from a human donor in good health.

In DNA, the CDR3 is TGTGCCAGCAGCTTAGAATTTAGGGACAGAGAGCAGTACTTC. Translated: CASSLEFRDREQYF. This sequence joins TRBV7-6 and TRBJ2-4; 7 nucleotides agree with TRBD1. This CDR3 comprises 14 residues. The germline V gene has CDR1 SGHVS and CDR2 FNYEAQ. V lost 1 base and J lost 13; bases outside the gene matches: 10.

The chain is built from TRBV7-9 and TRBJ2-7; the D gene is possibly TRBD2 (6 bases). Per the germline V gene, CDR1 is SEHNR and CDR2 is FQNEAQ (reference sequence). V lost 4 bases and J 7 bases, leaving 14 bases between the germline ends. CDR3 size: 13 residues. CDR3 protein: CASSYNHAGEQYF. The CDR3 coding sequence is TGTGCCAGCAGCTACAATCACGCGGGGGAGCAGTACTTC.

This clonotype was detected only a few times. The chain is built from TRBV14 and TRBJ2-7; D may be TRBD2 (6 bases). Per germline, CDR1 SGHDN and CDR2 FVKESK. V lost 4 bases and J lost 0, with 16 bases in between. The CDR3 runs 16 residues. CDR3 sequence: CASSPLAGTDSYEQYF. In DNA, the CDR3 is TGTGCCAGCAGCCCCCTCGCCGGGACTGACTCCTACGAGCAGTACTTC.

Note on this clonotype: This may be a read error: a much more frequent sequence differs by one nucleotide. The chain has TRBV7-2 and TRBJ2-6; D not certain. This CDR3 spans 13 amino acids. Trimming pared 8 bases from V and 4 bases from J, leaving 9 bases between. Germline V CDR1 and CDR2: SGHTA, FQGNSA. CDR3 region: CASVVWGANVLTF. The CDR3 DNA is TGTGCCAGCGTTGTGTGGGGGGCCAACGTCCTGACTTTC. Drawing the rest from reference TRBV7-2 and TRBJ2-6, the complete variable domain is GAGVSQSPSNKVTEKGKDVELRCDPISGHTALYWYRQSLGQGLEFLIYFQGNSAPDKSGLPSDRFSAERTGGSVSTLTIQRTQQEDSAVYLCASVVWGANVLTFGAGSRLTVL.

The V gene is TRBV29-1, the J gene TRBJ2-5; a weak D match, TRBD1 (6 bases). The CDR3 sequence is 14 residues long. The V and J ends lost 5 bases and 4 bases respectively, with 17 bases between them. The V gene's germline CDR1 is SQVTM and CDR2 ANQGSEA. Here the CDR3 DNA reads TGCAGCGTTCAACCGGTACAGGGAGCAGAGACCCAGTACTTC. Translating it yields CSVQPVQGAETQYF.

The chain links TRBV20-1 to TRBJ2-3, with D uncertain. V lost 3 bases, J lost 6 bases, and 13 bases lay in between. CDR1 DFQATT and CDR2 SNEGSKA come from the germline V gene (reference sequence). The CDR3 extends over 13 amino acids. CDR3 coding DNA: TGCAGTGCTAGTCCGGACGGAAGGGATACGCAGTATTTT. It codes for CSASPDGRDTQYF.

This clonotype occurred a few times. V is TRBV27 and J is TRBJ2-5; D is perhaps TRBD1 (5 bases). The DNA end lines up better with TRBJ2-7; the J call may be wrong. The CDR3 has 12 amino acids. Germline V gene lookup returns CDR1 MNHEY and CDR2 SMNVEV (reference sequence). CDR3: CASSSDTGEQYF. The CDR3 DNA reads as TGTGCCAGCAGTTCGGACACGGGCGAGCAGTACTTC.

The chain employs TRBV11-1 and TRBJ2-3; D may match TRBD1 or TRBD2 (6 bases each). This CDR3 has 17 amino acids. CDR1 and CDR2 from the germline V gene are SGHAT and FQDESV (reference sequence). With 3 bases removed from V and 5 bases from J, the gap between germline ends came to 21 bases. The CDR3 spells CASSLGPEGVLGDTQYF. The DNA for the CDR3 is TGTGCCAGCAGCTTGGGTCCGGAGGGGGTCTTGGGAGATACGCAGTATTTT.

The CDR3 sequence: CASSTSGESTDTQYF. The CDR3 DNA sequence: TGTGCCAGCAGCACCTCAGGGGAGAGCACAGATACGCAGTATTTT. The gene calls are TRBV13 and TRBJ2-3; TRBD1 might be the D (6 bases). V was shortened by 5 bases and J by 0 bases, with 12 bases between the two germline ends. The CDR3 covers 15 residues. Looked up from germline, CDR1 is PRHDT and CDR2 is FYEKMQ (reference sequence). The whole variable domain, filled in from reference TRBV13 and TRBJ2-3, reads AAGVIQSPRHLIKEKRETATLKCYPIPRHDTVYWYQQGPGQDPQFLISFYEKMQSDKGSIPDRFSAQQFSDYHSELNMSSLELGDSALYFCASSTSGESTDTQYFGPGTRLTVL.

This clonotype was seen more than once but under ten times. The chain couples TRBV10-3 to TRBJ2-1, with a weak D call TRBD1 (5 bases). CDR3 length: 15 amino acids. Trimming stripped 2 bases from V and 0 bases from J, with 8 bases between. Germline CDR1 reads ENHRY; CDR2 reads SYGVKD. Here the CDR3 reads CAISEDRPSYNEQFF. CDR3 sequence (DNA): TGTGCCATCAGTGAGGACAGACCCTCCTACAATGAGCAGTTCTTC.

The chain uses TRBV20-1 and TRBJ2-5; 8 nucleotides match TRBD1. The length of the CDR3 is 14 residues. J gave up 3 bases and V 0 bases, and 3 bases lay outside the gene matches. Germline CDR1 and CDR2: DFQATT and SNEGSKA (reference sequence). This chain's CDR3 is CSARDNRGKETQYF. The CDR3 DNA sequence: TGCAGTGCTAGAGATAACAGGGGGAAAGAGACCCAGTACTTC.

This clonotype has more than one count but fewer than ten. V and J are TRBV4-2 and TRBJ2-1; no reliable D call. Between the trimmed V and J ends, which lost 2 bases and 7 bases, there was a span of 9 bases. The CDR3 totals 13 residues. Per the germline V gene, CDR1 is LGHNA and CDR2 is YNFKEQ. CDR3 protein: CASSQHRWNEQFF. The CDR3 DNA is TGTGCCAGCAGCCAACACCGGTGGAATGAGCAGTTCTTC.

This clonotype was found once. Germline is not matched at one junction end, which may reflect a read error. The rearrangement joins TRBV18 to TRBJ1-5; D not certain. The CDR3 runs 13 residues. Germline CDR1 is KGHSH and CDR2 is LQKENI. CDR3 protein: CASSPLPSQPQHF. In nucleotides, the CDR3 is TGTGCCAGCTCCCCACTCCCAAGTCAGCCCCAGCATTTT.

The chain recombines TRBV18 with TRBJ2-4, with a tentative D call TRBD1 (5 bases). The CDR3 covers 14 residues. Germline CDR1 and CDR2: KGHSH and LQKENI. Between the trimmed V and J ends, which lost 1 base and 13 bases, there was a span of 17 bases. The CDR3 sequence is CASSPQGLRNEQYF. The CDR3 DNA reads TGTGCCAGCTCACCACAGGGGTTGAGGAATGAGCAGTACTTC. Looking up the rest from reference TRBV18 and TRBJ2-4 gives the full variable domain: NAGVMQNPRHLVRRRGQEARLRCSPMKGHSHVYWYRQLPEEGLKFMVYLQKENIIDESGMPKERFSAEFPKEGPSILRIQQVVRGDSAAYFCASSPQGLRNEQYFGAGTRLSVL.

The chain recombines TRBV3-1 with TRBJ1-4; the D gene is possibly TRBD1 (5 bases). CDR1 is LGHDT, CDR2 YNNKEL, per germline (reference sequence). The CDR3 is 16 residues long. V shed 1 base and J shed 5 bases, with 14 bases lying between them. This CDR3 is CASSQASAGRNEKLFF. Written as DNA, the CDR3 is TGTGCCAGCAGCCAAGCCTCCGCAGGGAGAAATGAAAAACTGTTTTTT.

CDR3 nucleotides: TGCAGTGCGAGACCCCTGATTAACTATGGCTACACCTTC. It translates to CSARPLINYGYTF. The chain carries TRBV20-1 and TRBJ1-2; D is undetermined. V lost 6 bases, J lost 1 base, and 12 bases lay in between. The CDR3 extends over 13 amino acids. The germline V gene encodes CDR1 DFQATT and CDR2 SNEGSKA (reference sequence).

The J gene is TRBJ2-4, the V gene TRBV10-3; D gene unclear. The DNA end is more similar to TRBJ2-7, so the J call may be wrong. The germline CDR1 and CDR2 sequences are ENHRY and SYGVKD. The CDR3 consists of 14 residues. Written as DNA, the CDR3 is TGTGCCATCAGTGAGTCGGTTGTTGCCGACGAGCAGTACTTC. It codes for CAISESVVADEQYF.

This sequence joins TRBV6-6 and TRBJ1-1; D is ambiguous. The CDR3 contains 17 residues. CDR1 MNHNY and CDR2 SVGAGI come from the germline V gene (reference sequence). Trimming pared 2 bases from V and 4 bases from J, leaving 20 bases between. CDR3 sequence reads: CASSYTWTTRGVTEAFF. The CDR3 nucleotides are TGTGCCAGCAGTTACACGTGGACCACGCGGGGAGTCACTGAAGCTTTCTTT.

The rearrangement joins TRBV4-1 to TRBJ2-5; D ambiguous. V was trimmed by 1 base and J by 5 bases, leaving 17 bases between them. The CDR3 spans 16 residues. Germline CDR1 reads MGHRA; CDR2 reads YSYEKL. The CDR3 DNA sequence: TGCGCCAGCAGCCAAGGCGTGGGTATGTTGGTCGAGACCCAGTACTTC. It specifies CASSQGVGMLVETQYF.

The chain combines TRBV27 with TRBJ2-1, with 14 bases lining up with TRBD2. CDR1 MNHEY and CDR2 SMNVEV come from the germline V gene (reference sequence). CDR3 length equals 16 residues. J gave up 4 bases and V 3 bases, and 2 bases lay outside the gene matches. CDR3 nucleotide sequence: TGTGCCAGCAGTTTCTGGACTAGCGGGGGGTACAATGAGCAGTTCTTC. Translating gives CASSFWTSGGYNEQFF.

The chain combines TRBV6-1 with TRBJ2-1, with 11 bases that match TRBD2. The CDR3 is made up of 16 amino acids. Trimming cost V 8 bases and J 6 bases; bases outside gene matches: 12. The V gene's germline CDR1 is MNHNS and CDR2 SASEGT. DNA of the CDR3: TGTGCCAGCGTGATAGCGGGGGGGTTTACGTCCAATGAGCAGTTCTTC. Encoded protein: CASVIAGGFTSNEQFF.

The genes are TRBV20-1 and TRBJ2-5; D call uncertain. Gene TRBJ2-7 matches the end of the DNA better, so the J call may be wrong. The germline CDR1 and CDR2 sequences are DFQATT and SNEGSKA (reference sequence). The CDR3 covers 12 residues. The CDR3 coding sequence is TGCAGTGCTAGAAAGGGTGCCTACGAGCAGTACTTC. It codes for CSARKGAYEQYF.

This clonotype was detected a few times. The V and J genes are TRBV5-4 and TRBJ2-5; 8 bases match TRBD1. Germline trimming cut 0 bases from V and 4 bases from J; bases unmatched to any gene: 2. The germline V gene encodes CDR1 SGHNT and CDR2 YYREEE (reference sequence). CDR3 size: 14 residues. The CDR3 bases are TGTGCCAGCAGCTTGGAGACAGGGGCAGAGACCCAGTACTTC. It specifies CASSLETGAETQYF. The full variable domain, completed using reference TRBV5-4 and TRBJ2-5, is ETGVTQSPTHLIKTRGQQVTLRCSSQSGHNTVSWYQQALGQGPQFIFQYYREEENGRGNFPPRFSGLQFPNYSSELNVNALELDDSALYLCASSLETGAETQYFGPGTRLLVL.

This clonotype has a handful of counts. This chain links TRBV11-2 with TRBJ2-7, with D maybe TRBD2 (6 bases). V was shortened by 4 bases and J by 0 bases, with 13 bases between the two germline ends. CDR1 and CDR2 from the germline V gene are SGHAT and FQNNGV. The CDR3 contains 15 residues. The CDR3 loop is CASSSVRGSSYEQYF. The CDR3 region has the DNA TGTGCCAGCAGCTCCGTCCGGGGGAGCTCCTACGAGCAGTACTTC.

The CDR3 bases are TGTGCCAGCAGCTTAGCGGGATTCCAAGAGACCCAGTTCTTC. It codes for CASSLAGFQETQFF. This rearrangement joins TRBV7-2 to TRBJ2-5; D remains ambiguous. The DNA matches TRBJ2-1 better at its end, which makes the J call doubtful. The CDR3 runs to 14 residues. CDR1 is SGHTA, CDR2 FQGNSA, per germline.

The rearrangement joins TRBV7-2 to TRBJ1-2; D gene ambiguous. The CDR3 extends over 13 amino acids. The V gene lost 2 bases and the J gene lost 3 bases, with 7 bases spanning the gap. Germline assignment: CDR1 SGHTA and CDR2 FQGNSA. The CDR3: CASSLTEHYGYTF. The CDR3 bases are TGTGCCAGCAGCTTAACAGAACACTATGGCTACACCTTC.

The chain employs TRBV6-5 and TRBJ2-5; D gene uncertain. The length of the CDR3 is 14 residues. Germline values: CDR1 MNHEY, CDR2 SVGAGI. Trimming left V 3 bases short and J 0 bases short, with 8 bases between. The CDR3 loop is CASSYITNQETQYF. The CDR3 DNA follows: TGTGCCAGCAGTTATATTACCAACCAAGAGACCCAGTACTTC.

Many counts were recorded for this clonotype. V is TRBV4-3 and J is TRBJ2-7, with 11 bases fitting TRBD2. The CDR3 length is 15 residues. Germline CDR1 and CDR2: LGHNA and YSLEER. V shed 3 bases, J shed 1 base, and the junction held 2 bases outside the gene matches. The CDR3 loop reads CASSQLAGGSYEQYF. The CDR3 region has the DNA TGCGCCAGCAGCCAGCTAGCGGGGGGATCCTACGAGCAGTACTTC.

CDR3 DNA sequence: TGTGCCAGCAGCTTGAGGTTTCTGGACAGGGGAAGGGATGGCTACACCTTC. Its protein product is CASSLRFLDRGRDGYTF. This chain connects TRBV7-8 to TRBJ1-2, with 9 bases lining up with TRBD1. The V segment lost 3 bases and the J segment 6 bases; nucleotides outside the gene matches: 14. CDR3 length: 17 amino acids. Germline loops: CDR1 SGHVS, CDR2 FQNEAQ. The full variable domain, rest sourced from reference TRBV7-8 and TRBJ1-2, is GAGVSQSPRYKVAKRGQDVALRCDPISGHVSLFWYQQALGQGPEFLTYFQNEAQLDKSGLPSDRFFAERPEGSVSTLKIQRTQQEDSAVYLCASSLRFLDRGRDGYTFGSGTRLTVV.

The CDR3 nucleotides are TGCGCCAGCAGCCAAGCAACCCGGGACAGCCACAATGAGCAGTTCTTC. Protein product: CASSQATRDSHNEQFF. The rearrangement uses TRBV4-3 and TRBJ2-1, with TRBD1 matching over 7 bases. With 1 base clipped from V and 5 bases from J, the junction kept 8 bases outside the gene matches. Germline CDR1 is LGHNA and CDR2 is YSLEER. The CDR3 is 16 amino acids.